This entry describes one T cell receptor beta chain. This clone's antigen is unknown. No quality values exist for individual bases; no much larger clone is one base distant. Healthy HIV-negative adults with no recently reported acute infections or vaccinations were included as donors. Every donor was a Caucasian adult residing in Nashville, Tennessee, USA. CD4+ T cells were enriched by magnetic negative selection, after which naive cells were positively selected on CD45RA and the negative fraction was taken as the memory subset. Blood was collected by leukapheresis, and PBMCs were isolated by Ficoll-Histopaque density gradient centrifugation and then cryopreserved in liquid nitrogen vapor phase. Purity and quantity of every magnetically sorted T cell population were checked by analytical flow cytometry. From each sorted fraction, genomic DNA was isolated and quantified by UV absorbance on a Nanodrop 2000c.

Using the deep immunoSEQ assay, multiplex PCR amplified TCR CDR3 regions from genomic DNA. Extracted genomic DNA from each cell subset was spread evenly across all wells of several immunoSEQ 96-well plates, with each plate serving as a replicate. Each replicate PCR for sorted subsets received around 0.2 ug genomic DNA, equal to about 29,000 T cell genomes. The purified libraries were quantified using a Qubit 3.0 fluorometer, sized with a Bioanalyzer 2100, and then quantified again using the KAPA Library Quantification kit. Each immunoSEQ 96-well plate was sequenced on its own single-read 150-cycle Illumina NextSeq 550 flow cell. Per the source publication's procedure: Because the immunoSEQ output held only junctional sequences and lacked quality scores, the filtering could not match the filtering applied to full-length reads. To assign V/J genes and CDR3, sequences were annotated against IMGT germline references using PyIR, a Python wrapper for IgBLAST v1.9. Reads were removed for weak V/J assignments (E-value above 1e-6), missing CDR3, stop codons, out-of-frame junctions, or ambiguous translated residues. V3J clonotypes were defined as sequences sharing the same inferred V gene, J gene, and CDR3 amino acid sequence. Percentage overlap between repertoires was calculated by dividing the number of shared unique clonotypes by the size of the smaller repertoire. Three approaches were used to assess repertoire richness: RTK rarefaction, the Chao1 estimator, and Recon v2.1 estimates of unobserved clonotypes. Generation probabilities for all TCRbeta clonotypes obtained by the gDNA method from a few donors were computed using OLGA. This is the immuneACCESS table as TCRdb keeps it, with only in-frame sequences that have V and J called. A part of the clones is gone; compared with another copy, unresolved V genes explain less than half, and the rest is unexplained. V, J and clone size reflect that table, while D and trimming were determined from the DNA. Recorded for this sample are a few million clones; over 90% of them occurred a single time. 0.39% of the sample lies in the top ten.

The CDR3 spans 13 residues, from the cysteine through the phenylalanine. Only the CDR3 part of the read is kept: 39 bases, read in frame from the first base. The V end gives up 5 bases and the J end 3 bases, leaving 3 bases in the junction not matched to a gene. CDR1 and CDR2 are read off the germline V gene (reference sequence) as SEHNR and FQNEAQ. The data stem from a study of shared clonotypes between healthy human individuals (dated by TCRdb to 2020 to 2022). Turning to the overall study: A few men and a couple of women, aged 18 to 49 years, made up the cohort. For each donor, CD4 naive and CD4 memory were each run on three plates, CD8 naive on two plates, and CD8 memory on one plate. To estimate repertoire size and how much clonotypes are shared between individuals, the study performed deep sequencing of blood TCR repertoires from about five healthy adults. To increase sequencing depth and limit assay-specific biases, different laboratories used diverse techniques to prepare libraries and sequence TCR repertoires. Leukapheresis yielded between about 0.85 and 10 billion PBMCs per donor.

What the study reported, not specific to this receptor: Sharing across several donors was observed for around 5% of naive CD4, less than 4% of naive CD8, roughly 2.4% of memory CD4, and around 0.42% of memory CD8 clonotypes. Compared with non-shared clonotypes, the clonotypes found in all four sorted-subset donors had higher generation probabilities. Because the study included only a small number of donors, the genetic and exposure-history diversity represented was limited. Pairwise subsampling indicated that sequencing depth was expected to affect the degree of clonotype sharing among donors. Sampling was restricted to blood, and TCR repertoires in tissues likely differ from the TCR repertoires found in blood. Naive subsets generally had larger estimated clonotype richness than memory subsets did. Incomplete sequencing was indicated by rarefaction of sorted-subset datasets, despite the large sequencing depth.

Sequencing was done on a sample of naive CD4+ T cells from PBMCs. Explained via the paper, the cell subset or site label denotes: CD45RA+ positively selected. The chain employs TRBV7-9 and TRBJ2-5; 7 nucleotides in the junction match TRBD2. This sequence was found in a man younger than 30 in good health. Some clones in this sample may be carry-over from other donors' samples. CDR3 region: CASSQAGEETQYF. Read as DNA, the sequence is TGTGCCAGCAGCCAGGCGGGAGAAGAGACCCAGTACTTC.